This TCR beta chain is drawn from a study of regulatory T cells in long-lasting Graves disease. Concerning this clonotype itself: Its specificity is not known. One end of the junction varies from germline; a read error may be responsible.

Sequencing libraries for TCR beta were prepared with iRepertoire HTBI primers and Arm-PCR of CDR3 regions. From the multiplex PCR reads, TCRdb called clonotypes with MiXCR, one entry per CDR3 protein. The sample lists about 660,000 distinct CDR3 sequences; around 30% were seen once. Germline V gene sequence: CDR1 SGHRS, CDR2 YFSETQ. The CDR3 loop spans 17 amino acids. Time point specified: persistent/refractory GD, antithyroid drugs over 5 years with positive TRAb. RNA extracted from PBMCs served as the sequencing template. Investigators report Graves' disease was diagnosed under American Thyroid Association guidelines. Findings of the study overall: Patients with persistent disease showed a bias toward TRBV28, TRBJ1-2 and TRBJ2-5. Sharing of public clonotypes was greater in persistent patients (about 2,500) than in new patients (about 970).

The clonotype originates from a female donor with Graves disease. The genes are TRBV5-1 and TRBJ1-6; D may be TRBD1 (5 bases). The sample consisted of peripheral blood mononuclear cells (PBMCs), taken when the disease was refractory, from a patient treated with antithyroid drugs. The CDR3 nucleotides read TGCGCCAGCAGTTTGGGGCCAAGGGGCTCCTATAATTCACCCCTCCACTTT. Translated, it gives CASSLGPRGSYNSPLHF.